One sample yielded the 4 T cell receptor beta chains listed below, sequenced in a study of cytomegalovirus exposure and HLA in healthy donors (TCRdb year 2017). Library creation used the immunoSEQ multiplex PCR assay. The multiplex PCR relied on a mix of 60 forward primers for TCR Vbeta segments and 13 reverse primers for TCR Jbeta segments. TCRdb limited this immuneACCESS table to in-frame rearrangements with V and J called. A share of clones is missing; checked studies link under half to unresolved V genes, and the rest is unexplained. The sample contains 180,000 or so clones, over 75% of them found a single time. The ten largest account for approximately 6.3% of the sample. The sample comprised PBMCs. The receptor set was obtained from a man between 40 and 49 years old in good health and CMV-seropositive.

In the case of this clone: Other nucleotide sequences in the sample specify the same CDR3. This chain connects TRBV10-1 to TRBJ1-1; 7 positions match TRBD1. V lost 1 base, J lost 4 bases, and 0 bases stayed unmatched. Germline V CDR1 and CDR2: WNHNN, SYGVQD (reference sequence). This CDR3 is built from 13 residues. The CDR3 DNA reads TGCGCCAGCAGTGAGTACAGGGGCACTGAAGCTTTCTTT. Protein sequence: CASSEYRGTEAFF.

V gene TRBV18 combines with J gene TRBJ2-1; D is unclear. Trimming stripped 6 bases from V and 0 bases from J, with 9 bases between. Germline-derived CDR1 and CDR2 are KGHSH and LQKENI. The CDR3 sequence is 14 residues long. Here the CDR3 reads CASSPVDSYNEQFF. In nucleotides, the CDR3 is TGTGCCAGCTCCCCCGTAGACTCCTACAATGAGCAGTTCTTC.

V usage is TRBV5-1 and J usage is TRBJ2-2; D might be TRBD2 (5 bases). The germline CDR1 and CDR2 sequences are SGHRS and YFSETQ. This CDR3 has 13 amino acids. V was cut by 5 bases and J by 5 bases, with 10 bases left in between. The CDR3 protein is CASSSEVTGELFF. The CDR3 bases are TGCGCCAGCAGTAGCGAAGTGACCGGGGAGCTGTTTTTT.

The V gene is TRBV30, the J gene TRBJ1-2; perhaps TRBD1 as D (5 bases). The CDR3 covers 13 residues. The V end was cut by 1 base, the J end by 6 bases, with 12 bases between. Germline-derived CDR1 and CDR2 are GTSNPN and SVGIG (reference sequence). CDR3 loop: CAWSGQPGDGYTF. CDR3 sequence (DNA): TGTGCCTGGAGTGGACAGCCAGGCGATGGCTACACCTTC.